This is a list of T cell receptor beta chains from one sample in a study of cytomegalovirus exposure and HLA in healthy donors. Profiling relied on immunoSEQ multiplex PCR, and the TCRdb table lists in-frame clones only, not all of them. This table holds 120,000 to 150,000 clones, under 85% found once. The sequenced material came from PBMCs. These receptors were collected from a woman in her 40s in good health and CMV-seropositive. Each CDR3 is given with its conserved first and last residue. A D gene is named only where the DNA matches it firmly. Clone size, where shown, is once, few, many, or a class for clones that have expanded.

j_call d_call v_call clone_size cdr3_nt cdr3_aa
TRBJ1-4 TRBD1 TRBV7-9 once TGTGCCAGCAGCTTACCGGGACAGCCTAATGAAAAACTGTTTTTT CASSLPGQPNEKLFF
TRBJ1-5 TRBD1 TRBV28 once TGTGCCAGCAGAATTGTTTCGACAGGGGGAAATCAGCCCCAGCATTTT CASRIVSTGGNQPQHF
TRBJ1-1 - TRBV30 - TGTGCCTGGAGGCTGGCGGCCACTGAAGCTTTCTTT CAWRLAATEAFF
TRBJ1-5 TRBD1 TRBV18 - TGTGCCAGCTCACCCTCCGGGACAGGGGTCGGACAGCCCCAGCATTTT CASSPSGTGVGQPQHF
TRBJ2-5 - TRBV27 - TGTGCCAGCAGTTTATCAGATCCTCACTGGGAGACCCAGTACTTC CASSLSDPHWETQYF
TRBJ2-5 TRBD2 TRBV18 - TGTGCCAGCTCACCAACATTACTAGCGGGGCCCCAAGAGACCCAGTACTTC CASSPTLLAGPQETQYF
TRBJ2-7 - TRBV19 - TGTGCCAGTAGTATAACAGGCTCCTACGAGCAGTACTTC CASSITGSYEQYF
TRBJ2-1 TRBD2 TRBV2 - TGTGCCAGCTCTCCCGGGACTAGCGGGGTGAATGAGCAGTTCTTC CASSPGTSGVNEQFF
TRBJ2-1 TRBD1 TRBV5-7 - TGTGCCAGCAGCTGGACAGGGGGTGCCTACAATGAGCAGTTCTTC CASSWTGGAYNEQFF
TRBJ1-1 - TRBV6-6 - TGTGCCAGCAGTTACCAGGGCGGCACTGAAGCTTTCTTT CASSYQGGTEAFF
TRBJ2-5 TRBD1 TRBV5-1 - TGCGCCAGCAGGATACAGGGGGGACAAGAGACCCAGTACTTC CASRIQGGQETQYF
TRBJ2-4 TRBD1 TRBV10-2 - TGCGCCAGCAATAGCGGACAGGGGGCGAACATTCAGTACTTC CASNSGQGANIQYF
TRBJ2-7 - TRBV19 - TGTGCCAGTAGTATTACTAGCCGTACCTACGAGCAGTACTTC CASSITSRTYEQYF
TRBJ2-1 TRBD2 TRBV7-3 - TGTGCCAGCAGCTTATACGGGGGGGCTTTAAATGAGCAGTTCTTC CASSLYGGALNEQFF
TRBJ2-7 TRBD2 TRBV7-3 - TGTGCCAGCAGCTGGGGTATAGCGGGGGACTACGAGCAGTACTTC CASSWGIAGDYEQYF
TRBJ2-6 - TRBV5-6 - TGTGCCACTTGTCGGGGTCCTTTCTCTGGGGCCAACGTCCTGACTTTC CATCRGPFSGANVLTF
TRBJ2-7 TRBD1 TRBV5-5 once TGTGCCAGCAGCGCCCGACAGGGGGCTAGGAGCTCCTACGAGCAGTACTTC CASSARQGARSSYEQYF
TRBJ2-2 - TRBV6-5 - TGTGCCAGCAGCCGGCAGGGTACCGGGGAGCTGTTTTTT CASSRQGTGELFF
TRBJ1-1 - TRBV6-6 few TGTGCCAGCTCGTTCCCTCTGAACACTGAAGCTTTCTTT CASSFPLNTEAFF
TRBJ2-7 TRBD1 TRBV6-5 - TGTGCCAGCAGTTACGGACAGGCGAGGAACGAGCAGTACTTC CASSYGQARNEQYF
TRBJ2-7 TRBD1 TRBV18 - TGTGCCAGCTCACCTCGACAGGGATGGAGCGAGCAGTACTTC CASSPRQGWSEQYF
TRBJ1-5 TRBD1 TRBV9 - TGTGCCAGCAGCGTGGGAGGACAGGGCGGCCAGCCCCAGCATTTT CASSVGGQGGQPQHF
TRBJ1-4 - TRBV30 - TGTGCCTGGAGTGCACAGCTTAATGAAAAACTGTTTTTT CAWSAQLNEKLFF
TRBJ2-5 TRBD2 TRBV18 few TGTGCCAGCTCACCACCTGTGTCGAGACTAGCGGGGGCCCAAGAGACCCAGTACTTC CASSPPVSRLAGAQETQYF
TRBJ2-1 - TRBV7-6 - TGTGCCAGCAGCTTAGCGCGAGGGTCTGAGCAGTTCTTC CASSLARGSEQFF
TRBJ2-7 TRBD1 TRBV6-1 - TGTGCCAGCGGGCTGACAGGGGTCTACCACGAGCAGTACTTC CASGLTGVYHEQYF
TRBJ1-1 - TRBV19 - TGTGCCAGTAATCCGGGGAACACTGAAGCTTTCTTT CASNPGNTEAFF
TRBJ1-2 - TRBV2 - TGTGCCAGCAGTGAACAGGCTACGGCTTATGGCTACACCTTC CASSEQATAYGYTF
TRBJ2-2 - TRBV5-1 - TGCGCCAGCAGCTTGGCTTTGAGAAACACCGGGGAGCTGTTTTTT CASSLALRNTGELFF